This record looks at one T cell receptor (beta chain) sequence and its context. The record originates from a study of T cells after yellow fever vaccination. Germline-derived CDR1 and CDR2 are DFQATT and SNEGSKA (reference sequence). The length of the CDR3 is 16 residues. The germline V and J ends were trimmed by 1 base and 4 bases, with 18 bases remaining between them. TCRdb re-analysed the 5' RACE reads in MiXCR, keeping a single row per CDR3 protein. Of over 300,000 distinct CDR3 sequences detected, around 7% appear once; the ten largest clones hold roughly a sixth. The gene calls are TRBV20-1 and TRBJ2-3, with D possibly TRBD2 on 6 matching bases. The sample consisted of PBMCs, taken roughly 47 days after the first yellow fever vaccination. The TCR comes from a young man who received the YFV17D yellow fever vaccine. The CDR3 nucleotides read TGCAGTGCTAGAGGAGTTATGCGGGGCCCCCCAGATACGCAGTATTTT. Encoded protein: CSARGVMRGPPDTQYF.